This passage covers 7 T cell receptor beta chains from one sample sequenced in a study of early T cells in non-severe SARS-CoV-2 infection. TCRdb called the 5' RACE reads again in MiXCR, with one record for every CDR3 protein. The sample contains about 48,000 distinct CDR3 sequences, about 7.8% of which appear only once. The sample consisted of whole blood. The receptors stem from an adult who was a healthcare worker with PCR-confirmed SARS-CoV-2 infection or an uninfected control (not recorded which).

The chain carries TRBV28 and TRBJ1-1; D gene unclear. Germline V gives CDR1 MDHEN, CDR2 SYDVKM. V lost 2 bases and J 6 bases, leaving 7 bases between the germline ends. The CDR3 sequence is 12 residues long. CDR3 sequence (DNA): TGTGCCAGCAGTTTAAGAATAGCTGAAGCTTTCTTT. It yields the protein CASSLRIAEAFF.

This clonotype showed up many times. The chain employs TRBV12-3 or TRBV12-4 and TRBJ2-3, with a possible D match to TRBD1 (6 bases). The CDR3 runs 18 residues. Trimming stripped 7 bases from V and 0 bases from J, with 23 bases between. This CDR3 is CASTPDRTAPLSTDTQYF. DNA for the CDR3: TGTGCCAGCACTCCAGACCGGACAGCCCCCCTTAGCACAGATACGCAGTATTTT.

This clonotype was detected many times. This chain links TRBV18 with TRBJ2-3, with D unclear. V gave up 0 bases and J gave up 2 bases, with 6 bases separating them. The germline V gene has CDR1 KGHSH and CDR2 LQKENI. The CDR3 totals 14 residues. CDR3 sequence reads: CASSPPMTTDTQYF. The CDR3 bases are TGTGCCAGCTCACCACCTATGACCACAGATACGCAGTATTTT.

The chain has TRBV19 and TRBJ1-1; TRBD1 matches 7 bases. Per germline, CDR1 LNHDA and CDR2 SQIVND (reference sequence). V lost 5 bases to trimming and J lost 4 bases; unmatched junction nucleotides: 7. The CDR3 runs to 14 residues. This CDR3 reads CASSARGEVTEAFF. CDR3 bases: TGTGCCAGTAGTGCCAGGGGGGAGGTCACTGAAGCTTTCTTT.

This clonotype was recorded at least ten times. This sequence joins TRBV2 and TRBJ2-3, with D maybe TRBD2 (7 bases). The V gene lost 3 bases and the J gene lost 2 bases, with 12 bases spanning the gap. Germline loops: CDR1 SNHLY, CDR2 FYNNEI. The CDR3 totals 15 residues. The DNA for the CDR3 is TGTGCCAGCAGTGAGCGGGGGCCCAACACAGATACGCAGTATTTT. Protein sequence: CASSERGPNTDTQYF.

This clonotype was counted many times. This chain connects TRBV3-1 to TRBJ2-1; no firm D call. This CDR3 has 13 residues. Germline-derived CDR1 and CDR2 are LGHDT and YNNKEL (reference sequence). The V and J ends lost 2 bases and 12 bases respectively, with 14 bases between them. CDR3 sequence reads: CASSQSTRLGQFF. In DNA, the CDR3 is TGTGCCAGCAGCCAATCCACCCGTTTGGGGCAGTTCTTC.

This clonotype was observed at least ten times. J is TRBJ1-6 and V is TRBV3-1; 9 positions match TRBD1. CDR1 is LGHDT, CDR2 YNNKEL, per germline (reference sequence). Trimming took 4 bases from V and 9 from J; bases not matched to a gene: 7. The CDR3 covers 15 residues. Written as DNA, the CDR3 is TGTGCCAGCAGCCGAAAACAGGGGGCGAGTTCACCCCTCCACTTT. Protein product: CASSRKQGASSPLHF.